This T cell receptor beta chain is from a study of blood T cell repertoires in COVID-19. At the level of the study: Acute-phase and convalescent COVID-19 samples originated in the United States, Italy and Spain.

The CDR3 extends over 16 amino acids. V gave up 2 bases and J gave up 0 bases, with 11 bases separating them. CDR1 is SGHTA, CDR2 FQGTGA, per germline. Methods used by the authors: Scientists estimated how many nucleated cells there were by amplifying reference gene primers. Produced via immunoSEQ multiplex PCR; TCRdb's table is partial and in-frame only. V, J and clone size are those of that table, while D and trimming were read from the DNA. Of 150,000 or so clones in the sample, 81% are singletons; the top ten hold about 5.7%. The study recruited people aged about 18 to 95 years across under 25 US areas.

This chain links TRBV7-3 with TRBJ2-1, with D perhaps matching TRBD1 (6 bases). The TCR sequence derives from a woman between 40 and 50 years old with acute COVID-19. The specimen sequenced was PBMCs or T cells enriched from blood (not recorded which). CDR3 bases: TGTGCCAGCAGCTTAGGGGGCCTTGGCTCCTACAATGAGCAGTTCTTC. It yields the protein CASSLGGLGSYNEQFF.